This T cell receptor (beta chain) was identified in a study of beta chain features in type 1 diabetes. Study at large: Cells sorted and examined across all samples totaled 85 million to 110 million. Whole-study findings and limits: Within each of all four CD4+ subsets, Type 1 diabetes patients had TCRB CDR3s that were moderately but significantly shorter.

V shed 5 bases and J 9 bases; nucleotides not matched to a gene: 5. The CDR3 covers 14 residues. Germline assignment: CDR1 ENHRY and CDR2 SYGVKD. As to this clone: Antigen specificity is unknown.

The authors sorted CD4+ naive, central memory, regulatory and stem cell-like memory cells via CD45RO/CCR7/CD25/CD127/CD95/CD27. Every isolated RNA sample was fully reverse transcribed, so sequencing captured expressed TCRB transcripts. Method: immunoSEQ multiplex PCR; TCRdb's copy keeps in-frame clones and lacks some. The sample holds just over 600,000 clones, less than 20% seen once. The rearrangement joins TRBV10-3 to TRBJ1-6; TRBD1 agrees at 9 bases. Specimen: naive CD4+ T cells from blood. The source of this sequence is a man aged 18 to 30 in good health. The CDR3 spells CAISYRGQGSPLHF. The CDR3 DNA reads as TGTGCCATCAGTTACAGGGGACAGGGTTCACCCCTCCACTTT.